Below, 30 T cell receptor beta chains from the same sample are listed, as sequenced in a study of blood T cell repertoires in COVID-19. Sequencing used immunoSEQ multiplex PCR; TCRdb keeps in-frame clones, though not all of them. The sample includes about 670,000 clones, about nine tenths of them seen just once. The sample was peripheral blood. These receptors came from a woman in her late teens or twenties with acute or convalescent COVID-19.

The CDR3: CASSAPGTSGGNEQFF. CDR3 coding DNA: TGTGCCAGCAGTGCGCCCGGGACTAGCGGGGGAAATGAGCAGTTCTTC. V and J are TRBV2 and TRBJ2-1; 14 nucleotides agree with TRBD2. Losses at the gene ends were 4 bases for V and 7 bases for J; bases not matched to a gene: 6. The CDR3 contains 16 residues. The germline V gene encodes CDR1 SNHLY and CDR2 FYNNEI. The variable domain in full, with the rest retrieved from reference TRBV2 and TRBJ2-1, is EPEVTQTPSHQVTQMGQEVILRCVPISNHLYFYWYRQILGQKVEFLVSFYNNEISEKSEIFDDQFSVERPDGSNFTLKIRSTKLEDSAMYFCASSAPGTSGGNEQFFGPGTRLTVL.

The V and J genes are TRBV7-2 and TRBJ2-3; D remains unclear. The V and J ends lost 3 bases and 1 base respectively, with 17 bases between them. Per the germline V gene, CDR1 is SGHTA and CDR2 is FQGNSA. The CDR3 is 17 amino acids. The DNA for the CDR3 is TGTGCCAGCAGCTTTATCCCGAAAAAACGGGGCACAGATACGCAGTATTTT. Translation: CASSFIPKKRGTDTQYF.

The chain has TRBV2 and TRBJ2-3; 8 bases agree with TRBD2. CDR3 length: 17 residues. Germline-derived CDR1 and CDR2 are SNHLY and FYNNEI. With 2 bases clipped from V and 10 bases from J, the junction kept 17 bases outside the gene matches. For the CDR3, the DNA is TGTGCCAGCAGTGAACCATCTAGCGGGTCACGCCCGAGGGCGCAGTATTTT. Residues: CASSEPSSGSRPRAQYF. Full variable domain (remainder filled in from reference TRBV2 and TRBJ2-3): EPEVTQTPSHQVTQMGQEVILRCVPISNHLYFYWYRQILGQKVEFLVSFYNNEISEKSEIFDDQFSVERPDGSNFTLKIRSTKLEDSAMYFCASSEPSSGSRPRAQYFGPGTRLTVL.

The rearrangement joins TRBV5-1 to TRBJ2-3; 7 bases align to TRBD2. The CDR3 sequence is 16 residues long. The germline V gene encodes CDR1 SGHRS and CDR2 YFSETQ. V was pared by 4 bases and J by 3 bases, with 11 bases of the junction left unmatched. In DNA, the CDR3 is TGCGCCAGCAGCCTAGTGGGGGGGAAGTTAACAGATACGCAGTATTTT. It codes for CASSLVGGKLTDTQYF.

The chain has TRBV9 and TRBJ1-2; 8 bases are a match to TRBD1. The CDR3 sequence is 14 residues long. Germline CDR1 reads SGDLS; CDR2 reads YYNGEE. V shed 1 base, J shed 8 bases, and the junction held 7 bases outside the gene matches. The CDR3 bases are TGTGCCAGCAGCGTATCGGACAGGGTCGGGGGCTACACCTTC. It is translated as CASSVSDRVGGYTF.

The chain uses TRBV5-6 and TRBJ2-5, with D possibly being TRBD2 (6 bases). The CDR3 totals 15 residues. The germline V gene encodes CDR1 SGHDT and CDR2 YYEEEE. Between the trimmed V and J ends, which lost 1 base and 0 bases, there was a span of 10 bases. The CDR3 region is CASSLTSTYQETQYF. CDR3 DNA sequence: TGTGCCAGCAGCTTGACTAGCACCTACCAAGAGACCCAGTACTTC. The whole variable domain, remainder taken from reference TRBV5-6 and TRBJ2-5, is DAGVTQSPTHLIKTRGQQVTLRCSPKSGHDTVSWYQQALGQGPQFIFQYYEEEERQRGNFPDRFSGHQFPNYSSELNVNALLLGDSALYLCASSLTSTYQETQYFGPGTRLLVL.

The chain carries TRBV6-2 or TRBV6-3 and TRBJ1-1, with TRBD1 matching 10 bases. Germline CDR1 reads MNHEY; CDR2 reads SVGEGT. This CDR3 contains 17 residues. The V segment lost 7 bases and the J segment 6 bases; nucleotides outside the gene matches: 17. This CDR3 is CASTPSRGGTGASEAFF. DNA of the CDR3: TGTGCCAGCACCCCCTCGCGGGGCGGGACAGGGGCATCTGAAGCTTTCTTT.

Remarks on this clone: The same CDR3 also results from other DNA sequences found in this sample. This chain connects TRBV12-3 or TRBV12-4 to TRBJ1-1; D is unclear. The length of the CDR3 is 13 residues. With 3 bases removed from V and 0 bases from J, the gap between germline ends came to 5 bases. CDR3 DNA: TGTGCCAGCAGTTTGTCCGTGAACACTGAAGCTTTCTTT. Its protein product is CASSLSVNTEAFF.

The genes are TRBV12-3 or TRBV12-4 and TRBJ2-7, with D hard to call. V gave up 4 bases and J gave up 5 bases, with 6 bases separating them. The CDR3 spans 11 residues. The CDR3 spells CASSSEDEQYF. The DNA of the CDR3 is TGTGCCAGCAGTTCCGAGGACGAGCAGTACTTC.

The rearrangement uses TRBV3-1 (or the pseudogene TRBV3-2) and TRBJ1-2; no definite D call. Germline V gene sequence: CDR1 LGHDT, CDR2 YNNKEL (reference sequence). V was clipped by 8 bases and J by 0 bases, with 10 bases between them. This CDR3 region has 13 residues. This chain's CDR3 is CASGRTTNYGYTF. CDR3 DNA sequence: TGTGCCAGCGGGAGGACCACTAACTATGGCTACACCTTC.

The chain combines TRBV19 with TRBJ1-1; 8 nucleotides agree with TRBD1. Trimming at V came to 5 bases and at J to 4 bases, leaving 12 bases not matched to a gene. The CDR3 loop spans 16 amino acids. In germline, CDR1 is LNHDA, CDR2 SQIVND (reference sequence). The CDR3: CASSWDRLRGGTEAFF. The CDR3 coding sequence is TGTGCCAGTAGTTGGGACAGGCTCAGGGGAGGCACTGAAGCTTTCTTT.

The gene calls are TRBV6-6 and TRBJ1-5; the D gene is possibly TRBD1 (5 bases). V lost 5 bases to trimming and J lost 2 bases, with 10 bases between them. Looked up from germline, CDR1 is MNHNY and CDR2 is SVGAGI (reference sequence). The CDR3 covers 14 residues. The CDR3 DNA reads as TGTGCCAGCAGTAGGGACTCGGGCAATCAGCCCCAGCATTTT. This encodes CASSRDSGNQPQHF.

The rearrangement uses TRBV3-1 (or the pseudogene TRBV3-2) and TRBJ1-6; 11 bases line up with TRBD1. The CDR3 sequence is 16 residues long. Germline V CDR1 and CDR2: LGHDT, YNNKEL (reference sequence). The V and J ends lost 4 bases and 6 bases, in that order; junction bases with no gene match: 5. CDR3 nucleotides: TGTGCCAGCAGCCGAGCCGGGACAGGGGGTAATTCACCCCTCCACTTT. This translates into CASSRAGTGGNSPLHF.

The V gene is TRBV27, the J gene TRBJ1-5; D is possibly TRBD1 (5 bases). The germline CDR1 and CDR2 sequences are MNHEY and SMNVEV (reference sequence). This CDR3 comprises 19 residues. The V end lost 2 bases, the J end lost 0 bases, and 20 bases lay between the germline ends. The CDR3, as DNA: TGTGCCAGCAGTTTAGGAGTCGGCAGGGATGAGGATAGCAATCAGCCCCAGCATTTT. It yields the protein CASSLGVGRDEDSNQPQHF.

This sequence joins TRBV7-2 and TRBJ1-2; 9 nucleotides align to TRBD1. The CDR3 totals 13 residues. Germline CDR1 SGHTA, CDR2 FQGNSA. Germline trimming cut 4 bases from V and 14 bases from J; bases unmatched to any gene: 11. CDR3 sequence: CASSYLQQGARTF. The CDR3 DNA reads TGTGCCAGCAGCTATCTCCAACAGGGGGCGAGGACCTTC.

This chain connects TRBV6-6 to TRBJ2-2; D possibly corresponds to TRBD1 (7 bases). The CDR3 totals 16 residues. Trimming removed 6 bases from V and 0 bases from J, with 14 bases in between. Germline CDR1 is MNHNY and CDR2 is SVGAGI (reference sequence). CDR3 sequence (DNA): TGTGCCAGCAGCTCGGCGGGGACAGCGAACACCGGGGAGCTGTTTTTT. The encoded protein is CASSSAGTANTGELFF.

This clone was observed once. J is TRBJ2-7 and V is TRBV10-1; TRBD1 matches at 7 bases. The germline CDR1 and CDR2 sequences are WNHNN and SYGVQD (reference sequence). The CDR3 totals 13 residues. The CDR3 spells CAAEGALSYEQYF. CDR3 DNA: TGCGCTGCCGAGGGGGCCCTCTCCTACGAGCAGTACTTC.

In DNA, the CDR3 is TGCGCCAGCAGCCTCAATGAACCGGGGGGAGCGATCGGGGAGCTGTTTTTT. It codes for CASSLNEPGGAIGELFF. The chain carries TRBV4-3 and TRBJ2-2; TRBD2 matches 7 bases. The CDR3 runs to 17 residues. Germline CDR1 LGHNA, CDR2 YSLEER. V was clipped by 4 bases and J by 7 bases; unmatched bases: 15.

This chain links TRBV4-1 with TRBJ1-6, with 7 bases identical to TRBD1. CDR1 MGHRA and CDR2 YSYEKL come from the germline V gene. The CDR3 is 14 amino acids. The junction had 2 bases not matched to a gene; V was cut back by 1 base and J by 8 bases. For the CDR3, the DNA is TGCGCCAGCAGCCAAGGGACAGGATATTCACCCCTCCACTTT. Protein sequence: CASSQGTGYSPLHF.

This clone was detected a few times. This chain connects TRBV7-9 to TRBJ2-1; D gene uncertain. CDR1 is SEHNR, CDR2 FQNEAQ, per germline (reference sequence). CDR3 size: 15 residues. Trimming removed 1 base from V and 4 bases from J, with 11 bases in between. CDR3 region: CASSLGRSQYNEQFF. CDR3 DNA sequence: TGTGCCAGCAGCTTAGGCAGATCCCAATACAATGAGCAGTTCTTC.

The CDR3, as DNA: TGTGCCAGCAGCCGCGGGGGGGGAGGAGGCTACACCTTC. Translated: CASSRGGGGGYTF. The chain combines TRBV4-2 with TRBJ1-2; D might be TRBD1 (5 bases). This CDR3 is built from 13 residues. Germline V lookup: CDR1 LGHNA, CDR2 YNFKEQ. V was cut by 4 bases and J by 8 bases, with 14 bases left in between.

The chain joins TRBV5-1 to TRBJ2-2; D is possibly TRBD2 (6 bases). This CDR3 region has 17 residues. V was shortened by 4 bases and J by 0 bases, with 16 bases between the two germline ends. Germline V gene data show CDR1 as SGHRS and CDR2 as YFSETQ. The CDR3, as DNA: TGCGCCAGCAGCGGCGGGACGGTCTATTCGAACACCGGGGAGCTGTTTTTT. This encodes CASSGGTVYSNTGELFF.

The CDR3 region is CASSFGQTANYGYTF. The CDR3 nucleotides are TGTGCCAGCAGTTTTGGACAGACAGCTAACTATGGCTACACCTTC. The J gene is TRBJ1-2, the V gene TRBV6-5, with D possibly being TRBD1 (6 bases). The germline CDR1 and CDR2 sequences are MNHEY and SVGAGI. The CDR3 contains 15 residues. The ends were cut back, 4 bases at V and 0 bases at J, with 12 bases in the middle.

This chain uses TRBV21-1 with TRBJ2-7; the table's D call of TRBD2 was not tested on the DNA. TRBV21-1 is designated a pseudogene. The CDR3 runs to 12 residues. CDR3 bases: TGTGCCAGCAGCAACAAGAGTTCCGAGCAGTACTTC. Its protein is CASSNKSSEQYF.

The J gene is TRBJ2-2, the V gene TRBV24-1; D might be TRBD2 (6 bases). V was trimmed by 12 bases and J by 3 bases, leaving 13 bases between them. CDR3 length equals 13 residues. CDR1 KGHDR and CDR2 SFDVKD come from the germline V gene. The CDR3 sequence is CAALARYTGELFF. The CDR3, as DNA: TGTGCCGCACTAGCACGTTACACCGGGGAGCTGTTTTTT.

The chain carries TRBV27 and TRBJ2-7, with 9 bases lining up with TRBD2. The germline CDR1 and CDR2 sequences are MNHEY and SMNVEV (reference sequence). The CDR3 is made up of 16 amino acids. J was trimmed by 5 bases and V by 7 bases; bases with no gene match: 15. This CDR3 is CASKSEERRGGHEQYF. For the CDR3, the DNA is TGTGCCAGCAAATCAGAAGAACGGCGGGGGGGCCACGAGCAGTACTTC.

The CDR3 sequence: CAWSGMEAYTIYF. The CDR3 DNA follows: TGTGCCTGGAGTGGGATGGAGGCGTACACCATATATTTT. The V and J genes are TRBV30 and TRBJ1-3, with unresolved D. With 1 base removed from V and 8 bases from J, the gap between germline ends came to 12 bases. Germline CDR1 is GTSNPN and CDR2 is SVGIG (reference sequence). CDR3 length: 13 amino acids. Full variable domain (rest looked up from reference TRBV30 and TRBJ1-3): SQTIHQWPATLVQPVGSPLSLECTVEGTSNPNLYWYRQAAGRGLQLLFYSVGIGQISSEVPQNLSASRPQDRQFILSSKKLLLSDSGFYLCAWSGMEAYTIYFGEGSWLTVV.

V gene TRBV19 combines with J gene TRBJ1-6; D is perhaps TRBD1 (5 bases). The CDR3 runs to 14 residues. Per the germline V gene, CDR1 is LNHDA and CDR2 is SQIVND (reference sequence). Trimming stripped 4 bases from V and 3 bases from J, with 7 bases between. CDR3 in amino acids: CASSTGVYNSPLHF. The CDR3 DNA is TGTGCCAGTAGTACGGGGGTCTATAATTCACCCCTCCACTTT.

The J gene is TRBJ1-4, the V gene TRBV11-2, with 9 bases lining up with TRBD1. Per the germline V gene, CDR1 is SGHAT and CDR2 is FQNNGV. V shed 5 bases, J shed 8 bases, and the junction held 6 bases outside the gene matches. This CDR3 has 14 residues. The CDR3 nucleotides are TGTGCCAGCAGCCAGGACAGGGGTTCCGAAAAACTGTTTTTT. Translated: CASSQDRGSEKLFF.

This chain uses TRBV15 with TRBJ2-7, with 7 positions matching TRBD1. The CDR3 covers 15 residues. Per the germline V gene, CDR1 is LNHNV and CDR2 is YYDKDF (reference sequence). With 6 bases clipped from V and 1 base from J, the junction kept 9 bases outside the gene matches. CDR3: CATRAGQVVSYEQYF. Here the CDR3 DNA reads TGTGCCACCAGGGCAGGACAGGTCGTTTCCTACGAGCAGTACTTC.